This T cell receptor (beta chain) was captured in a study of response to subunit inactivated influenza vaccine. TCRdb redid the calling of the RT-PCR reads with MiXCR, one entry per CDR3 protein. This sample has about 500,000 distinct CDR3 sequences, with 6.5% to 8% found just once. Whole-study findings and limits: Authors suggested each seasonal influenza vaccination recruits few new T cells.

Worth noting for this clonotype: Its specificity is unknown.

The clonotype originates from a man aged 45-69 years who received an inactivated influenza vaccine. Sequenced material: PBMCs from blood, taken 23 months after vaccination.

The CDR3 loop reads CASSHRQGVNGYTF. As DNA, the CDR3 is TGTGCCAGCAGCCACCGACAGGGGGTGAATGGCTACACCTTC. This sequence joins TRBV3-1 and TRBJ1-2, with 9 bases matching TRBD1. The ends lost 3 bases at V and 6 bases at J; junction bases unmatched: 5. This CDR3 has 14 amino acids. Germline V gives CDR1 LGHDT, CDR2 YNNKEL (reference sequence).